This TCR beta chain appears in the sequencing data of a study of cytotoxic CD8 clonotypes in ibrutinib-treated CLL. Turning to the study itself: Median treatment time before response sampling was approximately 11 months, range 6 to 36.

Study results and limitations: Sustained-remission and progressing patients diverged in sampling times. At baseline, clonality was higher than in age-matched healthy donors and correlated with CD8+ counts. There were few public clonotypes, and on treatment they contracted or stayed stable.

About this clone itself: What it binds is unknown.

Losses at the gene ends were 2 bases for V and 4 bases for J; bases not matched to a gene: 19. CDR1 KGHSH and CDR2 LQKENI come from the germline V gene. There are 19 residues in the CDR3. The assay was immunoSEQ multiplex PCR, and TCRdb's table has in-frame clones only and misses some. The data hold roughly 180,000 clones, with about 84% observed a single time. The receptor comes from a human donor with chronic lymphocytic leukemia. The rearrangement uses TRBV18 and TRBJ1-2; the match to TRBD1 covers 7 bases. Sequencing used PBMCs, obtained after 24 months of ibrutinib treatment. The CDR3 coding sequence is TGTGCCAGCTCACCAAGGAGAGTAGGGCAGGGGGATCTCGGCTATGGCTACACCTTC. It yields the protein CASSPRRVGQGDLGYGYTF.